Following are 6 T cell receptor beta chains from one sample sequenced in a study of CD8 T cells in Susac syndrome (dated by TCRdb to between 2019 and 2020). Receptor amplification or capture employed the immunoSEQ multiplex PCR assay. RNA was extracted using the RNeasy kit, and roughly 0.5 to 1 ug of the RNA was reverse transcribed with random hexamers. TCRdb trimmed public reads at Q25 via fastp, called clones via MiXCR and kept in-frame beta chains. When rows share a CDR3 protein, they turn into one entry using the most common DNA and genes. The sample table shows roughly 130,000 distinct CDR3 sequences, and roughly 95% are seen once. In total, the top ten clones hold 0.12% of the sample. The specimen sequenced was CD4+ T cells from PBMCs. The receptors derive from a human donor in good health.

This clonotype appeared once. The chain uses TRBV3-1 and TRBJ2-7; TRBD2 matches at 12 bases. V lost 4 bases to trimming and J lost 2 bases; unmatched junction nucleotides: 3. This CDR3 has 15 amino acids. In germline, CDR1 is LGHDT, CDR2 YNNKEL (reference sequence). CDR3 nucleotides: TGTGCCAGCAGCCGGGGGACTAGCGGGCCCTACGAGCAGTACTTC. This sequence encodes CASSRGTSGPYEQYF.

This chain connects TRBV7-9 to TRBJ1-1; TRBD1 might be the D (5 bases). The ends were cut back, 2 bases at V and 8 bases at J, with 15 bases in the middle. Germline V gene lookup returns CDR1 SEHNR and CDR2 FQNEAQ (reference sequence). CDR3 length: 14 residues. The CDR3 DNA is TGTGCCAGCAGCTTACGTCGGGGTCAGGGAGAAGCTTTCTTT. Its protein product is CASSLRRGQGEAFF.

This clonotype occurred a few times. The V and J genes are TRBV6-1 and TRBJ1-5; possible D gene TRBD1, 6 bases. The V gene lost 3 bases and the J gene lost 7 bases, with 13 bases spanning the gap. Germline loops: CDR1 MNHNS, CDR2 SASEGT. The CDR3 length is 14 residues. Written as DNA, the CDR3 is TGTGCCAGCAGTGAGGGGGCCGGGGGCCAGCCCCAGCATTTT. As protein: CASSEGAGGQPQHF.

The rearrangement uses TRBV29-1 and TRBJ2-1; D not certain. Trimming removed 0 bases at V and 15 bases at J, with 15 bases between. From germline, CDR1 is SQVTM and CDR2 ANQGSEA. The CDR3 runs 12 residues. CDR3 region: CSVEEAGARRFF. The CDR3 nucleotides read TGCAGCGTTGAAGAAGCAGGTGCCAGGCGGTTCTTC.

The J gene is TRBJ2-5, the V gene TRBV5-4, with 8 positions matching TRBD2. CDR1 SGHNT and CDR2 YYREEE come from the germline V gene (reference sequence). This CDR3 has 14 amino acids. After removal of 6 bases from V and 5 bases from J, the junction contained 9 bases not matched to a gene. CDR3: CASKREWGTETQYF. CDR3 nucleotides: TGTGCCAGCAAGCGGGAGTGGGGTACGGAGACCCAGTACTTC.

The chain has TRBV10-3 and TRBJ2-2, with 8 bases that match TRBD2. The CDR3 contains 16 residues. Germline values: CDR1 ENHRY, CDR2 SYGVKD. With 2 bases clipped from V and 1 base from J, the junction kept 3 bases outside the gene matches. CDR3 loop: CAISERAGGNTGELFF. For the CDR3, the DNA is TGTGCCATCAGTGAGAGGGCGGGAGGGAACACCGGGGAGCTGTTTTTT.